These 4 T cell receptor beta chains originate from one sample sequenced in a study of TIL therapy for anti-PD-1-resistant metastatic lung cancer. Regarding time point: pre-treatment sample, taken before nivolumab and TIL therapy. The libraries were made with immunoSEQ v3. Using immunoSEQ multiplex PCR, the repertoire was profiled, and TCRdb retains in-frame clones only, with some absent. Here the sample spans some 60,000 clones, 73% being singletons. The sample consisted of blood, taken at baseline. These receptors came from a person between 25 and 80 years old with non-small cell lung cancer.

V is TRBV13 and J is TRBJ2-3, with a possible D match to TRBD1 (6 bases). This CDR3 comprises 15 residues. The germline V and J ends were trimmed by 6 bases and 5 bases, with 18 bases remaining between them. The V gene's germline CDR1 is PRHDT and CDR2 FYEKMQ (reference sequence). The CDR3, as DNA: TGTGCCAGCAGTCTTATTGACAGGCGGAGAGATACGCAGTATTTT. Amino acids: CASSLIDRRRDTQYF.

Remarks on this clone: This CDR3 is also generated by other DNA sequences in the sample. The rearrangement joins TRBV28 to TRBJ2-7; D gene ambiguous. The CDR3 extends over 13 amino acids. Germline assignment: CDR1 MDHEN and CDR2 SYDVKM. The germline V and J ends were trimmed by 2 bases and 2 bases, with 7 bases remaining between them. As DNA, the CDR3 is TGTGCCAGCAGTTTAAGGGCAGCCTACGAGCAGTACTTC. This gives the protein CASSLRAAYEQYF.

This chain uses TRBV7-2 with TRBJ2-4; 9 nucleotides line up with TRBD2. CDR1 and CDR2 (germline): SGHTA, FQGNSA. The CDR3 covers 15 residues. V shed 5 bases, J shed 2 bases, and the junction held 4 bases outside the gene matches. The CDR3 spells CASSRGGATKNIQYF. In nucleotides, the CDR3 is TGTGCCAGCAGCCGCGGGGGGGCGACCAAAAACATTCAGTACTTC.

The chain couples TRBV15 to TRBJ1-5; TRBD1 aligns across 7 bases. This CDR3 spans 13 amino acids. After removal of 9 bases from V and 1 base from J, the junction contained 3 bases not matched to a gene. CDR1 and CDR2 (germline): LNHNV, YYDKDF (reference sequence). CDR3 nucleotide sequence: TGTGCCACAACGGACAGGAGCAATCAGCCCCAGCATTTT. Protein sequence: CATTDRSNQPQHF.